This is a list of T cell receptor beta chains from one sample in a study of early T cells in non-severe SARS-CoV-2 infection. MiXCR, run by TCRdb on the 5' RACE reads, gives a single entry per CDR3 protein. The sample lists tens of thousands of distinct CDR3 sequences, about 10% occurring once. Sample: whole blood. The receptors originated from an adult who was a healthcare worker with PCR-confirmed SARS-CoV-2 infection or an uninfected control (not recorded which). CDR3s include the opening cysteine and the closing phenylalanine or tryptophan.

v_gene,CDR3aa
TRBV6-6,CASSYWDRPKDTEAFF
TRBV14,CASSQASTYNEQFF
TRBV20-1,CSLKEGVSERAFF
TRBV29-1,CSAFTGGTNEKLFF
TRBV20-1,CSASYRSSTGELFF
TRBV24-1,CATSDFQGRAGAFF
TRBV18,CASSPGTANTGELFF
TRBV30,CAWSVKRDPPKNIQYF
TRBV9,CASSESPGRRAGELFF
TRBV29-1,CSAREAGNTEAFF
TRBV7-2,CASSLLSGWGNTIYF
TRBV20-1,CSAPTGIYGYTF
TRBV28,CASSFSQREIGNEQFF
TRBV7-9,CASSSGRGSNEKLFF
TRBV18,CASSAGPDYEQYF
TRBV12-3/TRBV12-4,CASSPTRWTSDTQYF
TRBV9,CASSRDSANYEQYF
TRBV9,CASSEGTVNSPLHF
TRBV18,CASSPRGVQGGDTQYF
TRBV3-2,CASSQVLEADHGNEQFF
TRBV29-1,CSVGGGAKNIQYF
TRBV13,CASSLRNNEQFF
TRBV7-9,CASSLEGWNNEQFF